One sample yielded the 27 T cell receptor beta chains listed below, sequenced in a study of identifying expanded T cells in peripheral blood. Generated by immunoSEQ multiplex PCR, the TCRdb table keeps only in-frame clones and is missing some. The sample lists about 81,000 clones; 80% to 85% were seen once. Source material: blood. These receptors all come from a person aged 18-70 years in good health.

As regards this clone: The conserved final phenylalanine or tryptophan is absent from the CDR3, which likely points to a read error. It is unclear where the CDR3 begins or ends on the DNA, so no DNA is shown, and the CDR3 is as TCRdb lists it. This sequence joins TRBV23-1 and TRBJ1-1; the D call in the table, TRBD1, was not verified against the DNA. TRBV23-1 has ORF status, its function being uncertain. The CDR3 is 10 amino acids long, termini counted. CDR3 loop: CASSRSTGVS.

The CDR3 reads CASSYWGQGQETQYF. The CDR3, as DNA: TGTGCCAGCAGTTACTGGGGACAGGGACAAGAGACCCAGTACTTC. This chain links TRBV6-5 with TRBJ2-5; TRBD1 agrees at 9 bases. Trimming cost V 1 base and J 2 bases; bases outside gene matches: 2. Germline CDR1 is MNHEY and CDR2 is SVGAGI. There are 15 residues in the CDR3.

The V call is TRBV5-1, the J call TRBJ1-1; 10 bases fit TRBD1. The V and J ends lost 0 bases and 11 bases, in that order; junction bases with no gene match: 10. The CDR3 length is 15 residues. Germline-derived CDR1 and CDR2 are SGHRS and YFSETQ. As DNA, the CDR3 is TGCGCCAGCAGCTTGGCCAACCGCGGGACAGGGGACGCTTTCTTT. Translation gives CASSLANRGTGDAFF.

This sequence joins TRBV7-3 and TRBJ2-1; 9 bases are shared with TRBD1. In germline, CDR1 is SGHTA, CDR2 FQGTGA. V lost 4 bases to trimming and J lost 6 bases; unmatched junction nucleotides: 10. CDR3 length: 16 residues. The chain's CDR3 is CASSSVGTGLPNEQFF. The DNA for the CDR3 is TGTGCCAGCAGCTCGGTGGGGACAGGGCTTCCCAATGAGCAGTTCTTC.

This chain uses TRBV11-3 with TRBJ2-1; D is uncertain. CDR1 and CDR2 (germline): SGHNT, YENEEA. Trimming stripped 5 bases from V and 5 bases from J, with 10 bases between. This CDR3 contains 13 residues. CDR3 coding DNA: TGTGCCAGCAGCCGTTCCGAAAACAATGAGCAGTTCTTC. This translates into CASSRSENNEQFF.

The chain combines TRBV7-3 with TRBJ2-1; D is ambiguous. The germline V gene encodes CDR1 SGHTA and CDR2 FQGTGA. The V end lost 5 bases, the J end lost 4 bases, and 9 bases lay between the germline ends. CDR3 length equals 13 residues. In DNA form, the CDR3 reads TGTGCCAGCAGCACACCAGGTTACAATGAGCAGTTCTTC. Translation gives CASSTPGYNEQFF. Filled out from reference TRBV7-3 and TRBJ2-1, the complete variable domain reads GAGVSQTPSNKVTEKGKYVELRCDPISGHTALYWYRQSLGQGPEFLIYFQGTGAADDSGLPNDRFFAVRPEGSVSTLKIQRTERGDSAVYLCASSTPGYNEQFFGPGTRLTVL.

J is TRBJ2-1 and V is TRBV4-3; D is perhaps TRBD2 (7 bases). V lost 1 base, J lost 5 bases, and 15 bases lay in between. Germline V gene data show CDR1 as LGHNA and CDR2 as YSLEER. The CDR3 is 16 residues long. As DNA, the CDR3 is TGCGCCAGCAGCCAAGGTGGGGGGGCCTTTAACAATGAGCAGTTCTTC. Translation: CASSQGGGAFNNEQFF.

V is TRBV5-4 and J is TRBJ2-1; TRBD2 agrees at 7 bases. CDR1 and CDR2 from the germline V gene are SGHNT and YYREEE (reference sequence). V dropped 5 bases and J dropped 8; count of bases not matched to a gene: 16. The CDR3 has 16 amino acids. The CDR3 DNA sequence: TGTGCCAGCAGGGTTTTGGCGGGAGTAGAACTGGATGAGCAGTTCTTC. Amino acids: CASRVLAGVELDEQFF.

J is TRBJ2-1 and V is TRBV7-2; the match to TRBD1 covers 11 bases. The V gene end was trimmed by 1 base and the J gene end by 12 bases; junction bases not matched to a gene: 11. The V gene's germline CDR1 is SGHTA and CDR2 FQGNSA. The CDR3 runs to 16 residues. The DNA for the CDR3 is TGTGCCAGCAGCTTAGGCCGGGGGACAGGGGGGAATAGGCAGTTCTTC. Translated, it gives CASSLGRGTGGNRQFF.

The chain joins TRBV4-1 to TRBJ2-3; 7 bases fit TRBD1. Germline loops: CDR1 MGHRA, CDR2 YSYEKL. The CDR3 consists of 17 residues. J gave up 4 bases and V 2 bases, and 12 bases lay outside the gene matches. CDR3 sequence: CASSQYPRQGGADTQYF. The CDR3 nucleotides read TGCGCCAGCAGCCAATACCCCCGACAGGGTGGGGCAGATACGCAGTATTTT.

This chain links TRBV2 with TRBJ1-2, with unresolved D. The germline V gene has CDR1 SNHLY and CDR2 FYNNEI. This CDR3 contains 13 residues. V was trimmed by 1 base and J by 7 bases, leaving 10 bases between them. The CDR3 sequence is CASSEEARSGYTF. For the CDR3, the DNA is TGTGCCAGCAGTGAAGAAGCGAGGAGTGGCTACACCTTC.

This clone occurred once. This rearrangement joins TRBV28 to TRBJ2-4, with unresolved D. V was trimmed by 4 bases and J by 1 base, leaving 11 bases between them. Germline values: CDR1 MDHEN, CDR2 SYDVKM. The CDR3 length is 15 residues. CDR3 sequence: CASSSTDIAKNIQYF. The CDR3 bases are TGTGCCAGCAGTTCAACGGATATTGCCAAAAACATTCAGTACTTC.

CDR3 residues: CASSLGGLSYNEQFF. As DNA, the CDR3 is TGTGCCAGCAGCTTAGGAGGTCTATCCTACAATGAGCAGTTCTTC. V usage is TRBV7-2 and J usage is TRBJ2-1, with D unresolved. V shed 1 base and J shed 1 base, with 8 bases lying between them. CDR3 length: 15 residues. Germline CDR1 SGHTA, CDR2 FQGNSA.

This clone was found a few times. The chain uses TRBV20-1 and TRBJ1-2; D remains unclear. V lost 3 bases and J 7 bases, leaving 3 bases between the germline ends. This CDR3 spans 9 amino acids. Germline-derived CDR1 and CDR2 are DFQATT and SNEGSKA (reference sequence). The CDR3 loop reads CSASTGYTF. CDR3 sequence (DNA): TGCAGTGCTAGCACTGGCTACACCTTC.

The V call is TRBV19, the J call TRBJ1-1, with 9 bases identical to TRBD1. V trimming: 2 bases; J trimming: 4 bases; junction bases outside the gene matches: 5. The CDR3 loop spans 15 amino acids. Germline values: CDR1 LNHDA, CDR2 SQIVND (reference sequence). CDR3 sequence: CASSIKGQGSTEAFF. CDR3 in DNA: TGTGCCAGTAGTATAAAAGGACAGGGGAGCACTGAAGCTTTCTTT.

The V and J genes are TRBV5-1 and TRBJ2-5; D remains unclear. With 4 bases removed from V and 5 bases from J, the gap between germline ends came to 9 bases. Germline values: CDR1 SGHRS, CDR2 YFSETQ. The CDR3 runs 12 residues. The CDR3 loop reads CASSPSRETQYF. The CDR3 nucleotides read TGCGCCAGCAGCCCGTCCCGGGAGACCCAGTACTTC.

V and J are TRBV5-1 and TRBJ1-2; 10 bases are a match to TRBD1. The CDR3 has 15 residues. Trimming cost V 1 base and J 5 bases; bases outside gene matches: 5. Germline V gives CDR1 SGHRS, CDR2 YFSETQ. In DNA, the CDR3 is TGCGCCAGCAGCTTGAGACAGGGGGCCGAGTATGGCTACACCTTC. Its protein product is CASSLRQGAEYGYTF. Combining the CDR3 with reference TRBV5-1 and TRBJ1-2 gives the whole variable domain KAGVTQTPRYLIKTRGQQVTLSCSPISGHRSVSWYQQTPGQGLQFLFEYFSETQRNKGNFPGRFSGRQFSNSRSEMNVSTLELGDSALYLCASSLRQGAEYGYTFGSGTRLTVV.

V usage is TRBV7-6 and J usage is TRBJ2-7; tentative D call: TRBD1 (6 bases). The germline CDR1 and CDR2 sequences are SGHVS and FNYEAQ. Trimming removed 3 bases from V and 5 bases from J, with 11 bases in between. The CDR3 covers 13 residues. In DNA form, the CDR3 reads TGTGCCAGCAGCTTGTGGGCAGGGGACGAGCAGTACTTC. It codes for CASSLWAGDEQYF.

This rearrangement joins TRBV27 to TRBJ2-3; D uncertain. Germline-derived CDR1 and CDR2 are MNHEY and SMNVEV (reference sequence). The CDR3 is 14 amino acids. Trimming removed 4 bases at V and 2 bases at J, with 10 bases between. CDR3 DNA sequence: TGTGCCAGCAGTTATGACACGATCACAGATACGCAGTATTTT. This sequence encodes CASSYDTITDTQYF.

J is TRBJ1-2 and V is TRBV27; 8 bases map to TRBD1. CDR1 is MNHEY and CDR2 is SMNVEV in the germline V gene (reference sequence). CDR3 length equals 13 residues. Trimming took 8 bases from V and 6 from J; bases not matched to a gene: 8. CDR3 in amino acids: CASGAGGGDGYTF. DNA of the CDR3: TGTGCCAGCGGCGCAGGGGGCGGCGATGGCTACACCTTC.

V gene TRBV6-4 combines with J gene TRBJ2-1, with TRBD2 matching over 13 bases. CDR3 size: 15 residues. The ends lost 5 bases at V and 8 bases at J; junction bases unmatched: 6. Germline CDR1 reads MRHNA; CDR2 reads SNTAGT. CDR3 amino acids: CASSRTSGRAYEQFF. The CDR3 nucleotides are TGTGCCAGCAGTAGAACTAGCGGGAGGGCCTATGAGCAGTTCTTC.

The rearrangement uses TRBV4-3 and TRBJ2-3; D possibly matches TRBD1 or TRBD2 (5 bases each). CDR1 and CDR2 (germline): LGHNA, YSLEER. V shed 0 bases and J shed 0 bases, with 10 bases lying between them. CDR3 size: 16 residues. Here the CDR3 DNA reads TGCGCCAGCAGCCAAGATGGGACGGTTAGCACAGATACGCAGTATTTT. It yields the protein CASSQDGTVSTDTQYF.

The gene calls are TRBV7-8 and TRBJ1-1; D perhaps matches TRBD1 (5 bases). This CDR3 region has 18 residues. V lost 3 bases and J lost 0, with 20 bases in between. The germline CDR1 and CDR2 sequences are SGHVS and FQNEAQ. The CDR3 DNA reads TGTGCCAGCAGCTTCCCCCAGGGATCTGGCTTAATGAACACTGAAGCTTTCTTT. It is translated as CASSFPQGSGLMNTEAFF.

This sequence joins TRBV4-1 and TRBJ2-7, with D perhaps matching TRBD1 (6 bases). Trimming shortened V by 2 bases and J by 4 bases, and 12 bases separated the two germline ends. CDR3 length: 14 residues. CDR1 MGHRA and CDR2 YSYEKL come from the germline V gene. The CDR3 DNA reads TGCGCCAGCAGCCAATCAGTCAGGGGTTACGAGCAGTACTTC. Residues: CASSQSVRGYEQYF.

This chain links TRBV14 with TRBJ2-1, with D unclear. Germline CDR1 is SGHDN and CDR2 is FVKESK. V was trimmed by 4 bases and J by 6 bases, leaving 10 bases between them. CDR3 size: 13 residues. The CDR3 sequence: CASSPGPSNEQFF. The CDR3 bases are TGTGCCAGCAGCCCCGGACCCTCCAATGAGCAGTTCTTC.

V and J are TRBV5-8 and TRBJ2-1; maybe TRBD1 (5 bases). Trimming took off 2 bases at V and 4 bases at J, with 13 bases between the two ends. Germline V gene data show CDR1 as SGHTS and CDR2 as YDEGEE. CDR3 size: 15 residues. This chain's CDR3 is CASSFDRTLYNEQFF. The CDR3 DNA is TGTGCCAGCAGCTTCGATAGGACATTGTACAATGAGCAGTTCTTC. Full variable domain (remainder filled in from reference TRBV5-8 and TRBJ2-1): EAGVTQSPTHLIKTRGQQATLRCSPISGHTSVYWYQQALGLGLQFLLWYDEGEERNRGNFPPRFSGRQFPNYSSELNVNALELEDSALYLCASSFDRTLYNEQFFGPGTRLTVL.

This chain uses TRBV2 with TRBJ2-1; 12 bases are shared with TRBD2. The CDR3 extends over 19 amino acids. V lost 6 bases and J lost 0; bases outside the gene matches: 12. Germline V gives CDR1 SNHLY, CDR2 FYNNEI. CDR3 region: CASSLIGLAGPSSYNEQFF. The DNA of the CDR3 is TGTGCCAGCAGCCTCATCGGACTAGCGGGACCCAGCTCCTACAATGAGCAGTTCTTC.